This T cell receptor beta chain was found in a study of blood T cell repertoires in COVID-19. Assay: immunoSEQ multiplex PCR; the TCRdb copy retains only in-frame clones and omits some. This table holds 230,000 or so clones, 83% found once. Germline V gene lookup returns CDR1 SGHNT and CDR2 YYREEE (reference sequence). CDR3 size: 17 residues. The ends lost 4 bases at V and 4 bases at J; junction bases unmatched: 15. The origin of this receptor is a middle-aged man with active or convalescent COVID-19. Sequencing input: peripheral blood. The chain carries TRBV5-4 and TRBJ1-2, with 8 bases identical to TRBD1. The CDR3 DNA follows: TGTGCCAGCAGCGAGACAGGGGCGGCCTCTTGGGTCTATGGCTACACCTTC. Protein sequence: CASSETGAASWVYGYTF. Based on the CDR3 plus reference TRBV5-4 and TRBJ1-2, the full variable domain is ETGVTQSPTHLIKTRGQQVTLRCSSQSGHNTVSWYQQALGQGPQFIFQYYREEENGRGNFPPRFSGLQFPNYSSELNVNALELDDSALYLCASSETGAASWVYGYTFGSGTRLTVV.